Listed below are T cell receptor beta chains from one sample, sequenced in a study of T-cell reconstitution after alpha-beta-depleted transplantation in children. MiXCR, run by TCRdb on the PCR reads, gives a single entry per CDR3 protein. The sample contains 400,000 to 550,000 distinct CDR3 sequences, roughly a tenth of which appear only once. Here the sequenced sample was PBMCs, taken before TCRalphabeta/CD19-depleted stem cell transplant. The receptor source for this set is a child aged 2 to 15 with inherited bone marrow failure, due to receive a stem cell transplant. CDR3s include the opening cysteine and the closing phenylalanine or tryptophan. A D gene is named only where the DNA matches it firmly. Only part of the rows carry a size: once, few, many, or a class if the clone is expanded.

j_call clone_size v_call d_call cdr3_nt cdr3_aa
TRBJ1-1 NA TRBV29-1 NA TGCAGCGTTGAGAGTTTCACTGAAGCTTTCTTT CSVESFTEAFF
TRBJ2-1 NA TRBV5-6 NA TGTGCCAGCAGCCCCAGTGCTACTGAGCAGTTCTTC CASSPSATEQFF
TRBJ2-1 NA TRBV11-2 TRBD2 TGTGCCAGCAGCCCAATATTAGGGGATAGCGGGACCTACAATGAGCAGTTCTTC CASSPILGDSGTYNEQFF
TRBJ2-1 few TRBV6-2/TRBV6-3 NA TGTGCCAGCAGTTACGGTCGGGGCAATGAGCAGTTCTTC CASSYGRGNEQFF
TRBJ2-3 few TRBV7-2 TRBD2 TGTGCCAGCAGCTTAATCACGAGCGGGGGGGATACGCAGTATTTT CASSLITSGGDTQYF
TRBJ2-1 many TRBV12-3/TRBV12-4 TRBD2 TGTGCCAGCGGACTAGCCTTCAATGAGCAGTTCTTC CASGLAFNEQFF
TRBJ2-1 many TRBV12-3/TRBV12-4 TRBD2 TGTGCCAGCAGTTCCACCCGGACTAGCGGGGGGGGGTTCTTC CASSSTRTSGGGFF
TRBJ2-5 NA TRBV2 NA TGTGCCAGCAGTCCCGGACAGTACCAAGAGACCCAGTACTTC CASSPGQYQETQYF
TRBJ2-3 many TRBV5-5 NA TGTGCCAGCAGCGCGTCCACCATCTTCCGTGGAACGCAGTATTTT CASSASTIFRGTQYF
TRBJ2-5 many TRBV4-1 NA TGCGCCAGCAGCCAAGATCTCCGGGCCCAAGAGACCCAGTACTTC CASSQDLRAQETQYF
TRBJ2-5 NA TRBV7-9 TRBD2 TGTGCCAGCAGCCCACCGGGCGGGAGAGAAGAGACCCAGTACTTC CASSPPGGREETQYF
TRBJ2-7 NA TRBV19 NA TGTGCCAGTAGTTGGTCGGGACTCAACGAGCAGTACTTC CASSWSGLNEQYF